Sequencing of this T cell receptor beta chain was carried out in a study of shared clonotypes between healthy human individuals. Study background: A few men and a couple of women, aged 18 to 49, were donors.

Naive CD8 cells lacked CD45RO and underwent positive selection for CCR7, leaving out terminally differentiated effector memory CD45RA+ cells. The CDR3 runs 13 residues. From germline, CDR1 is PRHDT and CDR2 FYEKMQ (reference sequence). Trimming cost V 4 bases and J 7 bases, with 11 bases left between them. About this clone: Different DNA sequences within this sample yield the same CDR3.

Libraries were prepared by immunoSEQ multiplex PCR; TCRdb keeps only in-frame clonotypes and omits some of them. The table shows around 2,000,000 clones, with about 94% occurring only once. The rearrangement joins TRBV13 to TRBJ1-5; D possibly corresponds to TRBD1 (5 bases). The receptor was derived from a man aged 18 to 35 in good health. The material sequenced was naive CD8+ T cells sorted from blood. Here the CDR3 reads CASSYGTRQPQHF. CDR3 in DNA: TGTGCCAGCAGCTATGGGACCCGGCAGCCCCAGCATTTT.